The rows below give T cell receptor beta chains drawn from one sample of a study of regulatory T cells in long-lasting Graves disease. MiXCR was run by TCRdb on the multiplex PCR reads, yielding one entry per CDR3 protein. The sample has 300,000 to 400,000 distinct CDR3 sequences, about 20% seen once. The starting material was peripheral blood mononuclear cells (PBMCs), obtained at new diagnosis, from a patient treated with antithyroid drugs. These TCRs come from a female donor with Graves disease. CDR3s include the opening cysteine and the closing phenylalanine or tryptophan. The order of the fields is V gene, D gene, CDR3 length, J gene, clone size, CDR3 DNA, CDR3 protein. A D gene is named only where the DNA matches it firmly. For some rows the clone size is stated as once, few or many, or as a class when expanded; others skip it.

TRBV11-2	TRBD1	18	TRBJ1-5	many	TGTGCCAGCAGCCCGCTCCCACAGGGGGGAAGGAGCAATCAGCCCCAGCATTTT	CASSPLPQGGRSNQPQHF
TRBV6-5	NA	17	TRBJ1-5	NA	TGTGCCAGCAGTTTCCCCCGTAGGACGGACTCTAATCAGCCCCAGCATTTT	CASSFPRRTDSNQPQHF
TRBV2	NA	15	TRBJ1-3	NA	TGTGCCAGCAGTACCAGGGTGAACTCTGGAAACACCATATATTTT	CASSTRVNSGNTIYF
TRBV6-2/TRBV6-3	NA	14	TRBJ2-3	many	TGTGCCAGCAGGGGGTGGGGTGGTACAGATACGCAGTATTTT	CASRGWGGTDTQYF
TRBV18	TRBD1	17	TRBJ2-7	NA	TGTGCCAGCTCACCAGGGACAGGGGGCCAAACTTCCTACGAGCAGTACTTC	CASSPGTGGQTSYEQYF
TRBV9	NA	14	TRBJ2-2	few	TGTGCCAGCAGCGTACAGGAGAACACCGGGGAGCTGTTTTTT	CASSVQENTGELFF
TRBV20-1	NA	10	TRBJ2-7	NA	TGCAGTGCGAGGCTCTACGAGCAGTACTTC	CSARLYEQYF
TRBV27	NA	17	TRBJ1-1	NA	TGTGCCAGCAGTTTAATTCGTAGTGGGGGAGGCGACACTGAAGCTTTCTTT	CASSLIRSGGGDTEAFF
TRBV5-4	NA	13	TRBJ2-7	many	TGTGCCAGCAGCTTGGAGGGGGTCTACGAGCAGTACTTC	CASSLEGVYEQYF
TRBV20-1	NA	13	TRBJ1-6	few	TGCAGTGCAGCGGGACTCCCCGGGTCACCCCTCCACTTT	CSAAGLPGSPLHF
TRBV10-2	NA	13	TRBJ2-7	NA	TGCGCCAGCTCGGAGGGGGACTCCTACGAGCAGTACTTC	CASSEGDSYEQYF
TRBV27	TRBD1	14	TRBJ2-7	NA	TGTGCCAGTGGGACAGGGGTAGGCCCCTACGAGCAGTACTTC	CASGTGVGPYEQYF
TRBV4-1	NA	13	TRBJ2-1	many	TGCGCCAGCAGCCCCAGACTTAGGGGAGAGCAGTTCTTC	CASSPRLRGEQFF
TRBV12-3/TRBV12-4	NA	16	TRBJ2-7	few	TGTGCCAGCAGTTTAGGGTACGGGACTCAGTTGTACGAGCAGTACTTC	CASSLGYGTQLYEQYF
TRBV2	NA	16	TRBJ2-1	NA	TGTGCCAGCCTCTGGGGCCGGGACACACCAGGGAATGAGCAGTTCTTC	CASLWGRDTPGNEQFF
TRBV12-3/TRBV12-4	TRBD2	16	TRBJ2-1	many	TGTGCCAGCAGCCGCGCGTTGGGTCGTAGCGGGGTGGGGCAGTTCTTC	CASSRALGRSGVGQFF
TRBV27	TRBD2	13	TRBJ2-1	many	TGTGCCAGCAGTTTGGGACTAGCGAGAGAGCAGTTCTTC	CASSLGLAREQFF
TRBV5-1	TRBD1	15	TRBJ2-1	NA	TGCGCCAGCAGCCCCTGGGACAGTTCCTACAATGAGCAGTTCTTC	CASSPWDSSYNEQFF
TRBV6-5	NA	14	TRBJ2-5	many	TGTGCCAGCAGTTATGGGGACGTCTTGGAGACCCAGTACTTC	CASSYGDVLETQYF
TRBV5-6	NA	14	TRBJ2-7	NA	TGTGCCAGCAGCCCCTGGGACAACGTCTACGAGCAGTACTTC	CASSPWDNVYEQYF
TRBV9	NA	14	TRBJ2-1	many	TGTGCCAGCAGCGTAGCTGTTCAGTACAATGAGCAGTTCTTC	CASSVAVQYNEQFF
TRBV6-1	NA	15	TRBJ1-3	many	TGTGCCAGCAGAGAGGGACGGTACTCTGGAAACACCATATATTTT	CASREGRYSGNTIYF
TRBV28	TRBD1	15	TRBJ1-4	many	TGTGCCAGCAGGATGTTACGGACAGGGGGTGAAAAACTGTTTTTT	CASRMLRTGGEKLFF
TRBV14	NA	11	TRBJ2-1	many	TGTGCCAGCAGCCATAGTCATGAGCAGTTCTTC	CASSHSHEQFF
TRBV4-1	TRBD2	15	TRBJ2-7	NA	TGCGCCAGCAGCCAAGGACTAGCGGGACGCTACGAGCAGTACTTC	CASSQGLAGRYEQYF
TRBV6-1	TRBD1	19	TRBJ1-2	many	TGTGCCAGCAGCCGGGGGGGGACAGGGCTTTTAGCGACCCACTATGGCTACACCTTC	CASSRGGTGLLATHYGYTF
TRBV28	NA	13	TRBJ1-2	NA	TGTGCCAGCAGCCCGACCACCCCGGGGGGCTACACCTTC	CASSPTTPGGYTF
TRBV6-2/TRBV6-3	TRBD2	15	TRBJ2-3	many	TGTGCCAGCAGTACATCTCTTCCGACTAGCAGCACGCAGTATTTT	CASSTSLPTSSTQYF
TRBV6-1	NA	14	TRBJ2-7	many	TGTGCCAGCAGCCCTTACGGGAGTACCTACGAGCAGTACTTC	CASSPYGSTYEQYF
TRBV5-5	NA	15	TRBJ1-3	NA	TGTGCCAGCAGCTTGGGCAGGCGGGCTGGAAACACCATATATTTT	CASSLGRRAGNTIYF
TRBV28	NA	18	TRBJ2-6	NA	TGTGCCAGCAGCCTAACTCCGGGACTGGTCTCTGGGGCCAACGTCCTGACTTTC	CASSLTPGLVSGANVLTF
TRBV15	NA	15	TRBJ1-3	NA	TGTGCCACCAGCAGAGACAGAGGGTCGGAAAACACCATATATTTT	CATSRDRGSENTIYF
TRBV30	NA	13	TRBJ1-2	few	TGTACCTGGACTCCGACGGACCCATATGGCTACACCTTC	CTWTPTDPYGYTF
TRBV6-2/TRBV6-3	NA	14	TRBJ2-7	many	TGTGCCAGCAGTTACTTGTCCGGGACCTACGAGCAGTACTTC	CASSYLSGTYEQYF
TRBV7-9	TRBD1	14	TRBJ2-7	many	TGTGCCAGCAGTTTCGGGACAGCCAGATACGAGCAGTACTTC	CASSFGTARYEQYF
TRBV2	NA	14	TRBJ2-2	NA	TGTGCCAGCATGCGGTGGGTTGACACCGGGGAGCTGTTTTTT	CASMRWVDTGELFF
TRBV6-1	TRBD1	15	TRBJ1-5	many	TGTGCCAGCAGTGAACCGGGACAGGTCAATCAGCCCCAGCATTTT	CASSEPGQVNQPQHF
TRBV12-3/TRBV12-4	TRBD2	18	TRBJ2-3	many	TGTGCCAGCAGTTTAACGTCAGCGGGAGGGCCATTAGCAGATACGCAGTATTTT	CASSLTSAGGPLADTQYF
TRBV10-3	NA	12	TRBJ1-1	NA	TGTGCCACGTCGGTAGAAGACACTGAAGCTTTCTTT	CATSVEDTEAFF
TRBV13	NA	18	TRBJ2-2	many	TGTGCCAGCAGCTTAGGCCCGTTTTCTGGACAACACACCGGGGAGCTGTTTTTT	CASSLGPFSGQHTGELFF
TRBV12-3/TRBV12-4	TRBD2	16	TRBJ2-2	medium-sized	TGTGCCAGCAGTAGCGGGACTCCCCTCAACACCGGGGAGCTGTTTTTT	CASSSGTPLNTGELFF
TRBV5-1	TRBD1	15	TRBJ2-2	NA	TGCGCCAGCAGCCGGACAGGAAAATCCACCGGGGAGCTGTTTTTT	CASSRTGKSTGELFF
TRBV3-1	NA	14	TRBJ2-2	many	TGTGCCAGCAGCCAAGGGCAGACCACCGGGGAGCTGTTTTTT	CASSQGQTTGELFF
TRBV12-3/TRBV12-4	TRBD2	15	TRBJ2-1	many	TGTGCCAGCATTAAGGGACTAGCGGGGACACAGGGGCAGTTCTTC	CASIKGLAGTQGQFF
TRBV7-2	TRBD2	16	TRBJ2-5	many	TGTGCCAGCAGCTTAGACCTAGCGGGAGTTCCAGAGACCCAGTACTTC	CASSLDLAGVPETQYF
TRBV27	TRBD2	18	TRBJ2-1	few	TGTGCCAGCAGTTTATCCTGGACTAGCGGGATATTCCAGGGTGAGCAGTTCTTC	CASSLSWTSGIFQGEQFF
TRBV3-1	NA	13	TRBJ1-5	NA	TGTGCCAGCACCGGTAATTGGGGACAGCCCCAGCATTTT	CASTGNWGQPQHF
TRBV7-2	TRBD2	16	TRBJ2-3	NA	TGTGCCAGCAGCTTAGCCGGGACTAGCGGGGGAGATACGCAGTATTTT	CASSLAGTSGGDTQYF
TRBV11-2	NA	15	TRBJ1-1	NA	TGTGCCAGCAGCTTAGTTAGGGGGGGAAGAACTGAAGCTTTCTTT	CASSLVRGGRTEAFF
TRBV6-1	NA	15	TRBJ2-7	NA	TGTGCCAGCAGAGCTCCTATTGGGAGTTTCTACGAGCAGTACTTC	CASRAPIGSFYEQYF
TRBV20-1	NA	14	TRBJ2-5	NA	TGCAGTGCTAGACCTGGGACGCGGCAAGAGACCCAGTACTTC	CSARPGTRQETQYF
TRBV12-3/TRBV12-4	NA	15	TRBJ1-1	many	TGTGCCAGCCGCCCACGGGGGAGCCCGAACACTGAAGCTTTCTTT	CASRPRGSPNTEAFF
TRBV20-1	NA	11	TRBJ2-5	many	TGCAGTGCCATAGTACAAGAGACCCAGTACTTC	CSAIVQETQYF